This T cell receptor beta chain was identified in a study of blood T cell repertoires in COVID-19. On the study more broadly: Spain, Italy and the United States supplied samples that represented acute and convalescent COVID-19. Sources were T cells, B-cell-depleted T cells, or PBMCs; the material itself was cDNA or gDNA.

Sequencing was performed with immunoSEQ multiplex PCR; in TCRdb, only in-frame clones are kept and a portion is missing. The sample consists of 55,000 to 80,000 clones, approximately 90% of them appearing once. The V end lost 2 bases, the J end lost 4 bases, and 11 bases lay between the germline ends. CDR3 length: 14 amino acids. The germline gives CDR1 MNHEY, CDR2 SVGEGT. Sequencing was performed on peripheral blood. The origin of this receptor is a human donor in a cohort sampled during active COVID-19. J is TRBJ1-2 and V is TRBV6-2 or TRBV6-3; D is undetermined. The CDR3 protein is CASSYKFGTYGYTF. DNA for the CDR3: TGTGCCAGCAGTTACAAGTTCGGTACCTATGGCTACACCTTC.